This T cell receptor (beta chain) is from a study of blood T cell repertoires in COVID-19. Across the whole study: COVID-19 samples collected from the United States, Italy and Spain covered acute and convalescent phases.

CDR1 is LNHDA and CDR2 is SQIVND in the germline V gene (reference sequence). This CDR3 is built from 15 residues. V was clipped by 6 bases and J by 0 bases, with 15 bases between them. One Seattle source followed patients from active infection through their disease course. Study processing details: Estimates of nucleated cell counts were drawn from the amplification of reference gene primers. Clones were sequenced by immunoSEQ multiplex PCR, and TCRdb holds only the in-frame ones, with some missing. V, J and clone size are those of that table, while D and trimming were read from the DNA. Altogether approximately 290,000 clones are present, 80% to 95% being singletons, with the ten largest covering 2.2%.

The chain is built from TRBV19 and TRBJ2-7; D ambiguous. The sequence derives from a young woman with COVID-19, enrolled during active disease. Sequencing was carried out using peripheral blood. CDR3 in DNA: TGTGCCAGTAGGAGGCGGCACGAGAGCTCCTACGAGCAGTACTTC. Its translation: CASRRRHESSYEQYF.